Each of the 27 T cell receptor beta chains below was sequenced from the same sample in a study of tumor T cells in aggressive B-cell lymphoma. Libraries were prepared by immunoSEQ multiplex PCR; TCRdb keeps only in-frame clonotypes and omits some of them. The sample has 7,000 to 9,500 clones; roughly 85% are singletons. Sequenced sample: tumor tissue. The receptors shown here come from an adult with diffuse large B cell lymphoma.

This clone showed up just a few times. The CDR3 nucleotides are TGTGCCAGCAGTGAACTCGGAGGGGGGGCCTCTGATGAGCAGTTCTTC. Encoded protein: CASSELGGGASDEQFF. This chain links TRBV6-1 with TRBJ2-1; possibly TRBD2 for D (7 bases). The CDR3 sequence is 16 residues long. V was pared by 2 bases and J by 8 bases, with 19 bases between. Germline V gene data show CDR1 as MNHNS and CDR2 as SASEGT.

V and J are TRBV28 and TRBJ1-2; 10 nucleotides line up with TRBD1. The V gene end was trimmed by 5 bases and the J gene end by 5 bases; junction bases not matched to a gene: 11. The CDR3 totals 16 residues. In germline, CDR1 is MDHEN, CDR2 SYDVKM. The CDR3 DNA reads as TGTGCCAGCAGTACCTTGGGACAGGGGCTGGGGTATGGCTACACCTTC. It translates to CASSTLGQGLGYGYTF.

The CDR3 is CASSLTGGRDSLHF. The CDR3 region has the DNA TGTGCCAGCAGCTTAACCGGGGGTCGCGATTCCCTCCACTTT. The chain carries TRBV7-2 and TRBJ1-6, with D possibly TRBD1 on 5 matching bases. Trimming took 2 bases from V and 14 from J, leaving 16 bases between them. The CDR3 totals 14 residues. Germline V lookup: CDR1 SGHTA, CDR2 FQGNSA.

The chain joins TRBV5-4 to TRBJ2-5, with D possibly matching TRBD1 (6 bases). V was pared by 2 bases and J by 4 bases, with 12 bases between. The germline V gene encodes CDR1 SGHNT and CDR2 YYREEE (reference sequence). The CDR3 covers 14 residues. The DNA of the CDR3 is TGTGCCAGCAGCTTATTGGGGGCAGGAGAGACCCAGTACTTC. Protein sequence: CASSLLGAGETQYF.

Worth noting for this clone: Germline and junction disagree at one end, which may indicate a read error. The J gene is TRBJ2-5, the V gene TRBV5-4, with 8 bases matching TRBD1. The CDR3 contains 13 residues. Germline loops: CDR1 SGHNT, CDR2 YYREEE (reference sequence). CDR3: CASCLAGGETQYF. Written as DNA, the CDR3 is TGTGCCAGCTGCTTGGCAGGGGGCGAGACCCAGTACTTC.

This clone was seen only a few times. The chain uses TRBV7-2 and TRBJ1-3; no reliable D call. The CDR3 is 16 residues long. Germline V gene lookup returns CDR1 SGHTA and CDR2 FQGNSA. Trimming removed 1 base from V and 0 bases from J, with 10 bases in between. CDR3 DNA: TGTGCCAGCAGCTTAGTGGCGGATAGCTCTGGAAACACCATATATTTT. It is translated as CASSLVADSSGNTIYF.

The sample holds a few counts of this clone. The rearrangement links TRBV7-8 to TRBJ1-4; D remains ambiguous. CDR1 SGHVS and CDR2 FQNEAQ come from the germline V gene. With 8 bases removed from V and 4 bases from J, the gap between germline ends came to 8 bases. There are 12 residues in the CDR3. This chain's CDR3 is CASEGDNEKLFF. The DNA for the CDR3 is TGTGCCAGCGAAGGAGATAATGAAAAACTGTTTTTT.

This clone was found a few times. This chain links TRBV30 with TRBJ2-3; tentative D call: TRBD2 (7 bases). Trimming left V 0 bases short and J 3 bases short, with 16 bases between. Germline CDR1 and CDR2: GTSNPN and SVGIG (reference sequence). This CDR3 has 16 residues. This CDR3 reads CAWSVGGGAGTDTQYF. CDR3 nucleotides: TGTGCCTGGAGTGTAGGAGGGGGGGCCGGGACAGATACGCAGTATTTT.

J is TRBJ1-6 and V is TRBV28, with TRBD1 matching over 7 bases. Germline lookup yields CDR1 MDHEN and CDR2 SYDVKM. Unmatched junction bases numbered 9, after V lost 9 bases and J lost 4 bases. The CDR3 is 15 residues long. CDR3 region: CASRGPGEYNSPLHF. For the CDR3, the DNA is TGTGCCAGTAGGGGGCCAGGGGAATATAATTCACCCCTCCACTTT.

The chain combines TRBV11-3 with TRBJ2-7; TRBD1 might be the D (6 bases). The germline V gene encodes CDR1 SGHNT and CDR2 YENEEA. This CDR3 region has 14 residues. Trimming cost V 5 bases and J 2 bases, with 13 bases left between them. CDR3 sequence: CASSHPDRPYEQYF. As DNA, the CDR3 is TGTGCCAGCAGCCATCCTGACAGGCCCTACGAGCAGTACTTC.

This clone was picked up a small number of times. The chain couples TRBV4-2 to TRBJ2-7; D gene ambiguous. The CDR3 consists of 15 residues. Germline CDR1 LGHNA, CDR2 YNFKEQ. V was trimmed by 0 bases and J by 2 bases, leaving 11 bases between them. The DNA of the CDR3 is TGTGCCAGCAGCCAAGATACCGCAGGTACCTACGAGCAGTACTTC. Its translation is CASSQDTAGTYEQYF.

The chain uses TRBV5-6 and TRBJ2-2; 7 positions match TRBD1. The CDR3 extends over 16 amino acids. Germline V gene data show CDR1 as SGHDT and CDR2 as YYEEEE. With V trimmed by 0 bases and J by 7 bases, 9 bases remained unmatched. The CDR3 spells CASSLEVGDRIGELFF. The CDR3 bases are TGTGCCAGCAGCTTGGAAGTTGGGGACAGAATCGGGGAGCTGTTTTTT.

The V call is TRBV11-3, the J call TRBJ1-3; tentatively, D is TRBD1 (5 bases). Trimming left V 5 bases short and J 5 bases short, with 7 bases between. Germline V lookup: CDR1 SGHNT, CDR2 YENEEA. The CDR3 extends over 12 amino acids. The CDR3, as DNA: TGTGCCAGCAGCGACAGCAGAAACACCATATATTTT. Its translation is CASSDSRNTIYF.

V is TRBV10-3 and J is TRBJ2-7; 7 nucleotides match TRBD2. CDR1 is ENHRY, CDR2 SYGVKD, per germline. CDR3 length: 16 amino acids. V shed 3 bases, J shed 4 bases, and the junction held 12 bases outside the gene matches. CDR3 sequence reads: CAISDRVSLAEYEQYF. The CDR3 DNA follows: TGTGCCATCAGTGATAGGGTTTCCCTAGCGGAGTACGAGCAGTACTTC.

The V and J genes are TRBV5-6 and TRBJ1-1, with 7 nucleotides matching TRBD1. Per germline, CDR1 SGHDT and CDR2 YYEEEE. The junction had 6 bases not matched to a gene; V was cut back by 4 bases and J by 0 bases. The CDR3 has 15 residues. This CDR3 reads CASSTNRGMNTEAFF. CDR3 coding DNA: TGTGCCAGCAGCACAAACAGGGGAATGAACACTGAAGCTTTCTTT.

The chain recombines TRBV7-2 with TRBJ2-6; no firm D call. The V and J ends lost 6 bases and 1 base respectively, with 4 bases between them. The CDR3 is 13 residues long. Looked up from germline, CDR1 is SGHTA and CDR2 is FQGNSA. In DNA form, the CDR3 reads TGTGCCAGCAGACAGTCTGGGGCCAACGTCCTGACTTTC. Residues: CASRQSGANVLTF.

This clone was found a few times. V is TRBV5-1 and J is TRBJ2-5, with 8 bases that match TRBD1. Per the germline V gene, CDR1 is SGHRS and CDR2 is YFSETQ. With 1 base clipped from V and 3 bases from J, the junction kept 5 bases outside the gene matches. The CDR3 is 15 amino acids. As DNA, the CDR3 is TGCGCCAGCAGCTTGTTCCAGGGGGCAAAAGAGACCCAGTACTTC. It is translated as CASSLFQGAKETQYF.

The V and J genes are TRBV4-3 and TRBJ2-7; no clear D gene. This CDR3 is 15 amino acids long. CDR1 LGHNA and CDR2 YSLEER come from the germline V gene. Trimming left V 0 bases short and J 0 bases short, with 9 bases between. CDR3 protein: CASSQEPYSSYEQYF. Here the CDR3 DNA reads TGCGCCAGCAGCCAAGAGCCGTATAGCTCCTACGAGCAGTACTTC.

This rearrangement joins TRBV11-2 to TRBJ2-5; D call uncertain. This CDR3 has 15 residues. V was cut by 1 base and J by 1 base, with 10 bases left in between. The germline V gene encodes CDR1 SGHAT and CDR2 FQNNGV. The CDR3 nucleotides read TGTGCCAGCAGCTTAGGGTCACAGACCCAAGAGACCCAGTACTTC. The encoded protein is CASSLGSQTQETQYF.

The CDR3 DNA reads as TGTGCCAGCAGTTTCGCAGGGGTCAATTCACCCCTCCACTTT. Residues: CASSFAGVNSPLHF. This sequence joins TRBV27 and TRBJ1-6; weak D call: TRBD1 (6 bases). The CDR3 runs to 14 residues. V lost 3 bases and J lost 7, with 10 bases in between. Germline V gives CDR1 MNHEY, CDR2 SMNVEV (reference sequence).

The chain combines TRBV2 with TRBJ1-4, with 8 bases aligning to TRBD1. The germline V gene encodes CDR1 SNHLY and CDR2 FYNNEI. The CDR3 is made up of 13 amino acids. V shed 6 bases, J shed 8 bases, and the junction held 5 bases outside the gene matches. The CDR3 is CASRGAGGEKLFF. The CDR3, as DNA: TGTGCCAGCAGGGGGGCAGGGGGCGAAAAACTGTTTTTT.

The genes are TRBV7-3 and TRBJ2-5, with 9 bases fitting TRBD2. Germline V gene data show CDR1 as SGHTA and CDR2 as FQGTGA. After removal of 4 bases from V and 5 bases from J, the junction contained 5 bases not matched to a gene. The CDR3 totals 14 residues. The CDR3 reads CASSWAGGRETQYF. In nucleotides, the CDR3 is TGTGCCAGCAGCTGGGCGGGGGGGAGGGAGACCCAGTACTTC.

This clone was detected a few times. The chain has TRBV7-8 and TRBJ2-7; 7 bases map to TRBD1. The CDR3 runs to 15 residues. V gave up 1 base and J gave up 1 base; unmatched junction bases: 4. The germline V gene encodes CDR1 SGHVS and CDR2 FQNEAQ. CDR3 residues: CASSLVQGPSYEQYF. CDR3 DNA: TGTGCCAGCAGCTTAGTACAGGGGCCTTCCTACGAGCAGTACTTC.

The sample holds one count of this clone. The rearrangement joins TRBV28 to TRBJ1-6; TRBD1 matches 10 bases. CDR1 and CDR2 from the germline V gene are MDHEN and SYDVKM. The CDR3 runs to 13 residues. The ends lost 5 bases at V and 11 bases at J; junction bases unmatched: 3. This chain's CDR3 is CASSGGQGAPLHF. CDR3 DNA: TGTGCCAGCAGTGGTGGACAGGGGGCACCCCTCCACTTT.

The J gene is TRBJ1-6, the V gene TRBV6-5, with D possibly TRBD1 on 5 matching bases. This CDR3 has 13 residues. CDR1 and CDR2 from the germline V gene are MNHEY and SVGAGI. The V gene lost 7 bases and the J gene lost 11 bases, with 15 bases spanning the gap. The CDR3 DNA reads TGTGCCAGCACCGGGACTCTAGGGGCACCCCTCCACTTT. Translating it yields CASTGTLGAPLHF.

This clone was counted between two and nine times. The V gene is TRBV9, the J gene TRBJ2-1, with D possibly being TRBD2 (7 bases). V lost 6 bases, J lost 6 bases, and 19 bases lay in between. Looked up from germline, CDR1 is SGDLS and CDR2 is YYNGEE. The CDR3 runs 15 residues. CDR3 DNA sequence: TGTGCCAGCAACTCCTGGGGGGGGGCGATCAATGAGCAGTTCTTC. Translation: CASNSWGGAINEQFF.

The chain carries TRBV27 and TRBJ1-5; 10 nucleotides line up with TRBD1. The CDR3 spans 15 residues. V gave up 7 bases and J gave up 6 bases; unmatched junction bases: 9. Germline V gene data show CDR1 as MNHEY and CDR2 as SMNVEV (reference sequence). The CDR3 bases are TGTGCCAGCACCCAGACAGGGGGCGCGAGTCAGCCCCAGCATTTT. It translates to CASTQTGGASQPQHF.